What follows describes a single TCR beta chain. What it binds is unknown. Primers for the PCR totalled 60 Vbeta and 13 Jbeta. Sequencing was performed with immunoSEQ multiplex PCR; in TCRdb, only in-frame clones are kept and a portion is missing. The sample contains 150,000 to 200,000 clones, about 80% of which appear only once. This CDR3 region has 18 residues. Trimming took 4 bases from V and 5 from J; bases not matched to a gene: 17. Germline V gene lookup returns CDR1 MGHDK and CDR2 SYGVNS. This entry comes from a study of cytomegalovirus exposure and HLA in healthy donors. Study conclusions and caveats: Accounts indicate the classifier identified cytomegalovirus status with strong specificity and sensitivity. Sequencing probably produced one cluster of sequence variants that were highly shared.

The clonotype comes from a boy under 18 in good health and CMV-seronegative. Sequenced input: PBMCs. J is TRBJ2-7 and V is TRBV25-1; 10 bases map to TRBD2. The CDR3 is CASSALGKREGLYNEQYF. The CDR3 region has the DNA TGTGCCAGCAGTGCCCTAGGGAAGCGGGAGGGCCTGTACAACGAGCAGTACTTC.